This TCR beta chain was sequenced in a study of OX40 agonist ivuxolimab in advanced cancers. With regard to this clone: What it recognizes is unknown.

General study points: Blood T cells, both CD4+ and CD8+, expanded clonally by week 6 at 0.1 to 3.0 mg/kg.

The table came from immunoSEQ multiplex PCR; TCRdb's copy has only in-frame clones and leaves some out. The table includes tens of thousands of clones, 88% detected once. Germline CDR1 is SNHLY and CDR2 is FYNNEI. Trimming left V 7 bases short and J 0 bases short, with 13 bases between. The length of the CDR3 is 14 residues. V and J are TRBV2 and TRBJ2-7, with D hard to call. Sequenced here: CD4+ or CD8+ T cells sorted from blood, sampled in a trial of the OX40 agonist ivuxolimab. The sequence came from an adult with an advanced solid tumor such as melanoma, head and neck, liver or kidney cancer. The CDR3 loop reads CASNRIVNSYEQYF. The CDR3 coding sequence is TGTGCCAGCAACCGGATAGTTAACTCCTACGAGCAGTACTTC.